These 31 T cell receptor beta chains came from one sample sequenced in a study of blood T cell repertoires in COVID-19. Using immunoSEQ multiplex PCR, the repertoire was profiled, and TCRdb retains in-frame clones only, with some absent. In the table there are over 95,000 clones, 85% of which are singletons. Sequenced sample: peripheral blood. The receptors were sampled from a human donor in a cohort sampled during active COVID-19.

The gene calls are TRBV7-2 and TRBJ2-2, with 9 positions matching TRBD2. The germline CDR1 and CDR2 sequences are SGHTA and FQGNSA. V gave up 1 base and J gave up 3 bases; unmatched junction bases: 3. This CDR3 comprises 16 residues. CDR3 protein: CASSLVAGGHTGELFF. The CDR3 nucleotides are TGTGCCAGCAGCTTAGTTGCGGGGGGGCACACCGGGGAGCTGTTTTTT.

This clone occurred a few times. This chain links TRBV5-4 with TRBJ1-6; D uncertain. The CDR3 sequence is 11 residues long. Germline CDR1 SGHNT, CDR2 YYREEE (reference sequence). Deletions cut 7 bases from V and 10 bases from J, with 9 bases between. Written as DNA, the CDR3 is TGTGCCAGCCCAGAGCGATCACCCCTCCACTTT. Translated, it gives CASPERSPLHF.

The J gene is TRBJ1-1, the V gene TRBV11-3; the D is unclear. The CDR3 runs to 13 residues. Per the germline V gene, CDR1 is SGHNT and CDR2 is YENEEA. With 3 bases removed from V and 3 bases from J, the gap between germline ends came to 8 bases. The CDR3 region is CASSFTEDTEAFF. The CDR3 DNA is TGTGCCAGCAGCTTTACGGAGGACACTGAAGCTTTCTTT.

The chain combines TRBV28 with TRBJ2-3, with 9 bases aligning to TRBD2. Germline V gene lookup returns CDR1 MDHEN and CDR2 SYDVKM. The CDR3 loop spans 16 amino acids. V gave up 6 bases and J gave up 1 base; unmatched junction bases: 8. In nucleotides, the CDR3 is TGTGCCAGCAGCTTAGGGCCTAGCGGGGGCACAGATACGCAGTATTTT. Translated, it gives CASSLGPSGGTDTQYF.

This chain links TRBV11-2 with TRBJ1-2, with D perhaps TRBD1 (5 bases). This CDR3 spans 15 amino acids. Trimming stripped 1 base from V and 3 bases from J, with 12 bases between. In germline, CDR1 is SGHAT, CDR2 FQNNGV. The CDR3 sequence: CASSLGPGFYYGYTF. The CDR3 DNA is TGTGCCAGCAGCTTAGGACCAGGGTTTTACTATGGCTACACCTTC.

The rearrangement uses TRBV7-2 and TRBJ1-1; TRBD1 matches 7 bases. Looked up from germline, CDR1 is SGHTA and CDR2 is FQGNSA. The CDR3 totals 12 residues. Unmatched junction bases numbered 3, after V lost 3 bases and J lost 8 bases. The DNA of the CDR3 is TGTGCCAGCAGCTTGAGACAGGGCGAAGCTTTCTTT. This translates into CASSLRQGEAFF.

The CDR3 here is CASSLAGGARGTEAFF. CDR3 coding DNA: TGCGCCAGCAGCTTGGCCGGAGGGGCGCGGGGCACTGAAGCTTTCTTT. The chain combines TRBV5-1 with TRBJ1-1; D perhaps matches TRBD1 (5 bases). The CDR3 is 16 amino acids. V was pared by 0 bases and J by 4 bases, with 16 bases between. Germline loops: CDR1 SGHRS, CDR2 YFSETQ.

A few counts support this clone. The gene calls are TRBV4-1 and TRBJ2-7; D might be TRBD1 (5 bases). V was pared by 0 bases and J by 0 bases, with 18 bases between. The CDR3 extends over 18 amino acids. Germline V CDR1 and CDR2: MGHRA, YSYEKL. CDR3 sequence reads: CASSQDTLHRSNSYEQYF. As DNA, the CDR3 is TGCGCCAGCAGCCAAGATACTTTGCACAGGTCGAACTCCTACGAGCAGTACTTC.

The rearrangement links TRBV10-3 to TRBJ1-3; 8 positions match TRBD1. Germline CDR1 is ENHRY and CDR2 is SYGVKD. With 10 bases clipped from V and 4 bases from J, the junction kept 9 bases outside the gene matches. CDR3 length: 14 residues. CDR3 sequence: CATRSQGVGNTIYF. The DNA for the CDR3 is TGTGCCACCCGATCACAGGGGGTCGGAAACACCATATATTTT.

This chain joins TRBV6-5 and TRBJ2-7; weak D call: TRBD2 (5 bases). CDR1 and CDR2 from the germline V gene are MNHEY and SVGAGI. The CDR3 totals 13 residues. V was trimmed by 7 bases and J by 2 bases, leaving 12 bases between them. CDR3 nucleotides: TGTGCCAGCATGGGTGGGAGCACCTACGAGCAGTACTTC. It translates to CASMGGSTYEQYF.

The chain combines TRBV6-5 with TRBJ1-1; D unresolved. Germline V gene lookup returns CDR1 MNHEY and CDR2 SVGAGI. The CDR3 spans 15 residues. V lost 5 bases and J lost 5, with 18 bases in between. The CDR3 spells CASSPDTPTRTEAFF. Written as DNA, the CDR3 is TGTGCCAGCAGTCCCGACACCCCCACAAGGACTGAAGCTTTCTTT.

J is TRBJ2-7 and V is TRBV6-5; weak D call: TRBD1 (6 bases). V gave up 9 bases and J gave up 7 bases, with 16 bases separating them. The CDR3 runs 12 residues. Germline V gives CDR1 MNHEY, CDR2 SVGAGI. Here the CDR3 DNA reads TGTGCCAGTGGGGGCCCTCTGGGGGAGCAGTACTTC. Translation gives CASGGPLGEQYF.

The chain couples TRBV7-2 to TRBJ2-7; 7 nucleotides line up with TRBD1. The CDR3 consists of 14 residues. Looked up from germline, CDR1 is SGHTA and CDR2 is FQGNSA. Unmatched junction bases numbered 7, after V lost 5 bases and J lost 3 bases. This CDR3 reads CASSTGQALYEQYF. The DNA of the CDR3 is TGTGCCAGCAGCACCGGACAGGCCCTCTACGAGCAGTACTTC.

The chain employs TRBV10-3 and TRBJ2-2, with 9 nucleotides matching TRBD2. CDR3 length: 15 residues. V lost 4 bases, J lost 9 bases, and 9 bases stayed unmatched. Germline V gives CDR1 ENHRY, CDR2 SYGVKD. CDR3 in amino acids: CAISVERGAAWELFF. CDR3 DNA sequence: TGTGCCATCAGTGTGGAGCGGGGGGCCGCCTGGGAGCTGTTTTTT.

The CDR3, as DNA: TGTGCCAGCAGTACGGGACATTACACAGATACGCAGTATTTT. Translating gives CASSTGHYTDTQYF. This chain links TRBV6-2 or TRBV6-3 with TRBJ2-3; D may be TRBD1 (6 bases). The CDR3 length is 14 residues. The V and J ends lost 5 bases and 2 bases respectively, with 11 bases between them. CDR1 and CDR2 (germline): MNHEY, SVGEGT.

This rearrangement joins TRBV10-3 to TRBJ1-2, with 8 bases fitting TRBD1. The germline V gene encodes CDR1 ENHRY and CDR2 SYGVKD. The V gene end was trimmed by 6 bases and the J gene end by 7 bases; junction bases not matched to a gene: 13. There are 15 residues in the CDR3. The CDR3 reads CAIRRTDRVPGGYTF. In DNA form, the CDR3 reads TGTGCCATCAGGAGAACGGACAGGGTTCCCGGTGGCTACACCTTC.

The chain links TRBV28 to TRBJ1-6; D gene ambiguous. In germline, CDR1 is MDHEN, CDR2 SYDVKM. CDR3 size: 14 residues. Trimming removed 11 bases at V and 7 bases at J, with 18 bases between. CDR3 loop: CASHFIDGNSPLHF. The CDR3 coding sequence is TGTGCCTCCCACTTCATCGACGGGAATTCACCCCTCCACTTT.

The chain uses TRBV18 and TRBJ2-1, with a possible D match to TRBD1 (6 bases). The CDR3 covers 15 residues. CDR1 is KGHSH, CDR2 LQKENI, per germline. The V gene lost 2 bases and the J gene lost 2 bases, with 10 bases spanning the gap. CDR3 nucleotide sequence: TGTGCCAGCTCACCAACAGGGTTCGCCTACAATGAGCAGTTCTTC. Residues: CASSPTGFAYNEQFF.

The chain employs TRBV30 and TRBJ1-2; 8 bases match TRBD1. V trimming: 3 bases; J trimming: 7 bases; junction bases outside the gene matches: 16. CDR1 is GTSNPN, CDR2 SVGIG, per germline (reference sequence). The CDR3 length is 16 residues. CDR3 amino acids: CAWRLTGTGSGGGYTF. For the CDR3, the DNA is TGTGCCTGGAGACTTACCGGGACAGGCTCCGGGGGTGGCTACACCTTC.

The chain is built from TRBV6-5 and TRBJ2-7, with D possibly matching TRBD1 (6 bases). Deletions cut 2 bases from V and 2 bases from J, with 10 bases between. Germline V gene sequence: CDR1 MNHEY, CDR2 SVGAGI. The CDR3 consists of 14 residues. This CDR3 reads CASSYGQRTYEQYF. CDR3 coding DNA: TGTGCCAGCAGTTACGGACAGCGTACCTACGAGCAGTACTTC.

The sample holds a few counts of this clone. CDR3 DNA: TGTGCCAGCAGCGTGACTAGCGGGGGGGTTACGCAGTATTTT. This codes for CASSVTSGGVTQYF. The rearrangement joins TRBV2 to TRBJ2-3; the match to TRBD2 covers 14 bases. The CDR3 loop spans 14 amino acids. V lost 6 bases to trimming and J lost 8 bases; unmatched junction nucleotides: 4. Germline V gene data show CDR1 as SNHLY and CDR2 as FYNNEI. Full variable domain (rest looked up from reference TRBV2 and TRBJ2-3): EPEVTQTPSHQVTQMGQEVILRCVPISNHLYFYWYRQILGQKVEFLVSFYNNEISEKSEIFDDQFSVERPDGSNFTLKIRSTKLEDSAMYFCASSVTSGGVTQYFGPGTRLTVL.

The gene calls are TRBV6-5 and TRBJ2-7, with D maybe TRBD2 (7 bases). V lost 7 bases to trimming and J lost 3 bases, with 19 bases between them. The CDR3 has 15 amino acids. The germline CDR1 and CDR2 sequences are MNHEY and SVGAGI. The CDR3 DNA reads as TGTGCCAGCAACCGCGGGGGCCAAGGGTTCTACGAGCAGTACTTC. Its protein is CASNRGGQGFYEQYF.

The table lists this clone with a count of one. CDR3 sequence (DNA): TGCGCCAGCAGCTTCCAGGGGCAGGGCTATGGCTACACCTTC. Translation gives CASSFQGQGYGYTF. This chain uses TRBV5-1 with TRBJ1-2; maybe TRBD1 (6 bases). V was clipped by 2 bases and J by 4 bases, with 12 bases between them. Germline CDR1 SGHRS, CDR2 YFSETQ. This CDR3 comprises 14 residues.

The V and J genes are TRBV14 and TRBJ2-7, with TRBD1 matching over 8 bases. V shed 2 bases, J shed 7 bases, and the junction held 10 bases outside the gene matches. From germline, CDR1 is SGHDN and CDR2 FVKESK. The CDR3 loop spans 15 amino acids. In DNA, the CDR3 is TGTGCCAGCAGCCAACTGGACAGGGACTTGGGGGAGCAGTACTTC. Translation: CASSQLDRDLGEQYF.

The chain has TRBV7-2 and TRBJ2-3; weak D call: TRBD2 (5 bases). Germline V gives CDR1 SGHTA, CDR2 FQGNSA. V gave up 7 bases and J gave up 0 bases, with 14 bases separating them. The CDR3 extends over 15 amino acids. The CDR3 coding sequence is TGTGCCAGCACCCCGGATGGACTTAGCACAGATACGCAGTATTTT. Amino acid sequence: CASTPDGLSTDTQYF.

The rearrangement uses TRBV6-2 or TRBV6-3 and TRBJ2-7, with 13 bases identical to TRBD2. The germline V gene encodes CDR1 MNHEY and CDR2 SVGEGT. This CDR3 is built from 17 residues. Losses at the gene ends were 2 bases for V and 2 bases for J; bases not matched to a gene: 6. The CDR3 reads CASSYDQGLAGTYEQYF. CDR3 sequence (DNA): TGTGCCAGCAGTTACGATCAGGGACTAGCGGGGACCTACGAGCAGTACTTC.

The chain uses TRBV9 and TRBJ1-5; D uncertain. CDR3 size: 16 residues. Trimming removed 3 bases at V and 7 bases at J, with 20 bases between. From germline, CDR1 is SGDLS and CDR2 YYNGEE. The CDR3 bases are TGTGCCAGCAGCGGGGAGGAGATGGCAGGATACCAGCCCCAGCATTTT. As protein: CASSGEEMAGYQPQHF. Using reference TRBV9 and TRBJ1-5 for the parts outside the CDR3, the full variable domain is DSGVTQTPKHLITATGQRVTLRCSPRSGDLSVYWYQQSLDQGLQFLIQYYNGEERAKGNILERFSAQQFPDLHSELNLSSLELGDSALYFCASSGEEMAGYQPQHFGDGTRLSIL.

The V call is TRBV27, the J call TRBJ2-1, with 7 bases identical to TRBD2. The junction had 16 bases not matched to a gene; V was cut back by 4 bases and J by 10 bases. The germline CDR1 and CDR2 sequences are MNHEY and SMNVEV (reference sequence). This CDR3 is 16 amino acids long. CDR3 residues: CASSWERTGGGEEQFF. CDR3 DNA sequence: TGTGCCAGCAGTTGGGAGCGGACGGGGGGTGGTGAAGAGCAGTTCTTC.

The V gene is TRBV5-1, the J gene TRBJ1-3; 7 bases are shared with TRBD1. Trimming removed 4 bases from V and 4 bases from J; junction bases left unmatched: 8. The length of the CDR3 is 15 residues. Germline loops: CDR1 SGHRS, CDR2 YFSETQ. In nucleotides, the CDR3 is TGCGCCAGCAGCCAGGACAGGTTCGGCGGAAACACCATATATTTT. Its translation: CASSQDRFGGNTIYF.

CDR3 protein: CASSQDTRGSKQYF. Here the CDR3 DNA reads TGTGCCAGCAGCCAAGACACAAGAGGAAGCAAGCAGTACTTC. The V call is TRBV4-2, the J call TRBJ2-7; D is ambiguous. The CDR3 contains 14 residues. V lost 0 bases and J 8 bases, leaving 14 bases between the germline ends. Germline assignment: CDR1 LGHNA and CDR2 YNFKEQ.

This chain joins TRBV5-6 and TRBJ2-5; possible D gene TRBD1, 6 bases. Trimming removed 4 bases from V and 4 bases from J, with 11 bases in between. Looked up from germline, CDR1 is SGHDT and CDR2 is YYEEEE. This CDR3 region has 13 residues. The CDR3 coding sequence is TGTGCCAGCAGCATAGACAGGAGAGAGACCCAGTACTTC. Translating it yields CASSIDRRETQYF.